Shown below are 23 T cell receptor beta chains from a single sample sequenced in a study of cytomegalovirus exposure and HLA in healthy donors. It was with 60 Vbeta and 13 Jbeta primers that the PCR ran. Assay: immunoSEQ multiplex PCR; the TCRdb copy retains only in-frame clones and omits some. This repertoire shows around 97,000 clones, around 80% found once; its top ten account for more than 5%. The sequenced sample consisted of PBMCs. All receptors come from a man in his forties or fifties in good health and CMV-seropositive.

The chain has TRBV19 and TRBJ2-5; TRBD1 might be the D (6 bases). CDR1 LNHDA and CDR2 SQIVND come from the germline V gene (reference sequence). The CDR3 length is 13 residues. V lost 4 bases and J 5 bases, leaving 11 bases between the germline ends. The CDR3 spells CASSTGQGETQYF. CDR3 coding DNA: TGTGCCAGTAGTACGGGACAAGGCGAGACCCAGTACTTC.

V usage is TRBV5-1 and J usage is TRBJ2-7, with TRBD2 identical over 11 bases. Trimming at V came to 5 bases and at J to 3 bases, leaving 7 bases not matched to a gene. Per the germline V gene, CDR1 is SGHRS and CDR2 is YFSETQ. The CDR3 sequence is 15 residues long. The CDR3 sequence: CASSPGTSGDYEQYF. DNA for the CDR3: TGCGCCAGCAGTCCCGGGACTAGCGGAGACTACGAGCAGTACTTC.

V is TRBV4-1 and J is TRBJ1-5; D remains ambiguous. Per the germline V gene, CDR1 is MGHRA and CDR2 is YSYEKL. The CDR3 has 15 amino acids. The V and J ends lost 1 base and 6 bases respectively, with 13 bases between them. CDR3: CASSQGTGISQPQHF. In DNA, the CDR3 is TGCGCCAGCAGCCAAGGTACGGGGATTAGTCAGCCCCAGCATTTT.

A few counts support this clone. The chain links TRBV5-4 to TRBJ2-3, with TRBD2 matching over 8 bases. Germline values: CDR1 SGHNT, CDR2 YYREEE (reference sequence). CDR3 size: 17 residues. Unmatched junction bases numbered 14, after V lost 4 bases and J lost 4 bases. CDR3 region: CASSLGLVGGVADTQYF. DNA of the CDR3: TGTGCCAGCAGCCTGGGACTAGTGGGAGGGGTGGCAGATACGCAGTATTTT.

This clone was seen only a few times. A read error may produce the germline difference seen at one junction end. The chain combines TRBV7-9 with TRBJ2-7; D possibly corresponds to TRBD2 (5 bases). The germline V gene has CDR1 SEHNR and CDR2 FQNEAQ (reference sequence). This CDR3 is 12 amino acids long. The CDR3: CSSSSEAYEQYF. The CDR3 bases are TGTTCCAGCAGCTCGGAGGCCTACGAGCAGTACTTC.

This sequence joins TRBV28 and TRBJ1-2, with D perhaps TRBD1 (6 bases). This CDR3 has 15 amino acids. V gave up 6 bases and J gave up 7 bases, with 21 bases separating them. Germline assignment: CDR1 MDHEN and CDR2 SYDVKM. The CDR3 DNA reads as TGTGCCAGCAGCCACAGGGAACGGGCTATCCGTGGCTACACCTTC. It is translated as CASSHRERAIRGYTF.

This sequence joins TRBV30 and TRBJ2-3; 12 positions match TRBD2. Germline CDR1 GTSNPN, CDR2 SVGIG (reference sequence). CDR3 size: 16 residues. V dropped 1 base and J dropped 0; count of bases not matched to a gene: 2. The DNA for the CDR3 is TGTGCCTGGAGTGCTGGACTAGCGGGGAGCACAGATACGCAGTATTTT. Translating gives CAWSAGLAGSTDTQYF.

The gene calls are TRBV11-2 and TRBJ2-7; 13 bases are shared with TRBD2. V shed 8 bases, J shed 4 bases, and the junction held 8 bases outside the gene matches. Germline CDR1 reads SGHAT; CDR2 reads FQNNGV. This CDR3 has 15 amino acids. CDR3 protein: CASGLAGASGYEQYF. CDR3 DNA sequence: TGTGCCAGCGGACTAGCGGGAGCATCAGGGTACGAGCAGTACTTC.

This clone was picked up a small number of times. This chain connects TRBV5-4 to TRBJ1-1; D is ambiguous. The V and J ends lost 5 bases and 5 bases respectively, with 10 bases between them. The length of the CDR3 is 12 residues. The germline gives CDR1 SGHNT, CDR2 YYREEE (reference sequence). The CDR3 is CASRGAGTEAFF. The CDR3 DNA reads TGTGCCAGCAGGGGCGCGGGGACTGAAGCTTTCTTT. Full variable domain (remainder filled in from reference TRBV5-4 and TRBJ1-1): ETGVTQSPTHLIKTRGQQVTLRCSSQSGHNTVSWYQQALGQGPQFIFQYYREEENGRGNFPPRFSGLQFPNYSSELNVNALELDDSALYLCASRGAGTEAFFGQGTRLTVV.

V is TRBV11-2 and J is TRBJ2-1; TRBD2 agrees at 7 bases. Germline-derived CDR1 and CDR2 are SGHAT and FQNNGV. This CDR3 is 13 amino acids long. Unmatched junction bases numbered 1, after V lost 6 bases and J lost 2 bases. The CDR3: CASRGGTYNEQFF. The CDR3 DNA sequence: TGTGCCAGCAGGGGGGGGACCTACAATGAGCAGTTCTTC.

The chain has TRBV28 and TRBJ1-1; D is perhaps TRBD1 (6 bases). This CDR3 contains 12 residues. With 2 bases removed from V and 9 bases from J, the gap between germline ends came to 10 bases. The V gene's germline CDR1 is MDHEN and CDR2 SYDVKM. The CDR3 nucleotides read TGTGCCAGCAGTTTAGGAAGGGGGAAAGCTTTCTTT. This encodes CASSLGRGKAFF. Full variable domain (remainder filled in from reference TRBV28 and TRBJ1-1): DVKVTQSSRYLVKRTGEKVFLECVQDMDHENMFWYRQDPGLGLRLIYFSYDVKMKEKGDIPEGYSVSREKKERFSLILESASTNQTSMYLCASSLGRGKAFFGQGTRLTVV.

The CDR3 bases are TGTGCCAGCAGCGTAGTCGGGAACAATGAGCAGTTCTTC. As protein: CASSVVGNNEQFF. V is TRBV9 and J is TRBJ2-1; weak D call: TRBD2 (5 bases). Germline CDR1 is SGDLS and CDR2 is YYNGEE. V lost 0 bases, J lost 5 bases, and 6 bases lay in between. The CDR3 contains 13 residues.

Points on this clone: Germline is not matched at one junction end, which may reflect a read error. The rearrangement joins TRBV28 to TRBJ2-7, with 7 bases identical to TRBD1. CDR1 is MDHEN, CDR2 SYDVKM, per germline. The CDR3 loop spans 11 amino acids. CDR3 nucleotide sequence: TGTGCCAGCAGTTCACAGGGGAATACTTTCTTC. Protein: CASSSQGNTFF.

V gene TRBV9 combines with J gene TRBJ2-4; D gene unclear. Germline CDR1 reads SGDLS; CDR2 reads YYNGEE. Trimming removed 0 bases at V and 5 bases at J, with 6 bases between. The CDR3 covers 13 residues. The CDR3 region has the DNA TGTGCCAGCAGCGTAGGGCAGGAAAACATTCAGTACTTC. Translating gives CASSVGQENIQYF.

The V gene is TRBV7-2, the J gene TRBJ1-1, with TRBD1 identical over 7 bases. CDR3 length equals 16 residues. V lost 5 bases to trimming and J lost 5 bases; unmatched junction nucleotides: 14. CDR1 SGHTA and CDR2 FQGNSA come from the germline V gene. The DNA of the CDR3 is TGTGCCAGCAGCCCCGAAGGCGGACAGGAATGGACTGAAGCTTTCTTT. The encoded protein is CASSPEGGQEWTEAFF.

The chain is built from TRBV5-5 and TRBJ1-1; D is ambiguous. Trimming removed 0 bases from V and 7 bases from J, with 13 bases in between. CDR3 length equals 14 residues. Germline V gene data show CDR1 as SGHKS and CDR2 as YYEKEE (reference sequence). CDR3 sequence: CASSLAEAFGEAFF. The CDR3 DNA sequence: TGTGCCAGCAGCTTGGCCGAGGCGTTCGGTGAAGCTTTCTTT.

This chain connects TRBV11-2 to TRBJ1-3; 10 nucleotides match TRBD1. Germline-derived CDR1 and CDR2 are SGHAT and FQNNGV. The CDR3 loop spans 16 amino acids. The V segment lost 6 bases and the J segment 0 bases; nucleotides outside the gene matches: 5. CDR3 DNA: TGTGCCAGCAGGTCAGACAGGGGGCCCTCTGGAAACACCATATATTTT. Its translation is CASRSDRGPSGNTIYF.

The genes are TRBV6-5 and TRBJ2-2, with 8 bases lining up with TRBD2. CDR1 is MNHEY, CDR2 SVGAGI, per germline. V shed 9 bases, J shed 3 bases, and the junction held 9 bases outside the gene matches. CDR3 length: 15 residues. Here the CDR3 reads CASSGGAGDTGELFF. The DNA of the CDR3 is TGTGCCAGTTCGGGGGGGGCCGGGGACACCGGGGAGCTGTTTTTT.

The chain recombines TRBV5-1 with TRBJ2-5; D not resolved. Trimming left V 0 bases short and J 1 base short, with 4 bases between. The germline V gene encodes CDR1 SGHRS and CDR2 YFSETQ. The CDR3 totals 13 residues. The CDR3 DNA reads TGCGCCAGCAGCTTGGGAGCCCAAGAGACCCAGTACTTC. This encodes CASSLGAQETQYF.

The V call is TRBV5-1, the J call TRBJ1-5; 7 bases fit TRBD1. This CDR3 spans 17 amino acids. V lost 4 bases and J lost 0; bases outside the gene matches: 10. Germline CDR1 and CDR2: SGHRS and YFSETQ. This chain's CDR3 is CASSHPTGAYSNQPQHF. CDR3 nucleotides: TGCGCCAGCAGCCATCCTACAGGGGCGTATAGCAATCAGCCCCAGCATTTT.

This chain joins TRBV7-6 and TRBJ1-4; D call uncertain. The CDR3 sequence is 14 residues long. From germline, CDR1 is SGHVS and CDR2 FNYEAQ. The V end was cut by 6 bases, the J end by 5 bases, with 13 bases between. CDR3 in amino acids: CASSLRGMNEKLFF. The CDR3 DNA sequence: TGTGCCAGCAGTTTACGCGGGATGAATGAAAAACTGTTTTTT.

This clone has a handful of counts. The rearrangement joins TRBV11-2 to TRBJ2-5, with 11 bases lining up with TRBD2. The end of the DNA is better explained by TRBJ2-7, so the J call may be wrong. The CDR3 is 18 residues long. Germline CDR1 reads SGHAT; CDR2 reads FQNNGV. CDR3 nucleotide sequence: TGTGCCAGCAGCCTTCCGGGACTAGCGGATTTAAGCTCCTACGAGCAGTACTTC. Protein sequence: CASSLPGLADLSSYEQYF.

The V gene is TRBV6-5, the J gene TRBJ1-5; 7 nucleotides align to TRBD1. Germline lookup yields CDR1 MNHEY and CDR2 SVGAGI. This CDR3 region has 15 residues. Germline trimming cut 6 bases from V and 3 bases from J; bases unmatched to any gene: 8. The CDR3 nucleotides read TGTGCCAGCAGCCTCCGGACAGGTGACAATCAGCCCCAGCATTTT. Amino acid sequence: CASSLRTGDNQPQHF.